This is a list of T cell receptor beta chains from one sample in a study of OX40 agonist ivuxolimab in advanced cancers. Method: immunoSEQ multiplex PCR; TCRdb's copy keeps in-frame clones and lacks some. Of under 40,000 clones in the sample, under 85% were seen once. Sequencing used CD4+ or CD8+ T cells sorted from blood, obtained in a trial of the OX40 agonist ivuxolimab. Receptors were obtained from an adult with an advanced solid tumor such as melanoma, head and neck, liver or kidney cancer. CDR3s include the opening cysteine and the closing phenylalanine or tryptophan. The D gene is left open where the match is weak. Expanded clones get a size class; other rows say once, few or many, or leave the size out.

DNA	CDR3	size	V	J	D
TGTGCCAGCAGTTTGGGCACCGGAAACACCATATATTTT	CASSLGTGNTIYF	.	TRBV6-6	TRBJ1-3	.
TGTGCCAGCAGCTCGGGGACAGGGGCTAATGAAAAACTGTTTTTT	CASSSGTGANEKLFF	.	TRBV5-8	TRBJ1-4	TRBD1
TGTGCCAGCAGCCCCGGGGGACAGGGCGGGTATGGGGCCAACGTCCTGACTTTC	CASSPGGQGGYGANVLTF	.	TRBV13	TRBJ2-6	TRBD1
TGTGCCAGCAGCTCTAGGACAGGGGACTTCACAGATACGCAGTATTTT	CASSSRTGDFTDTQYF	.	TRBV5-6	TRBJ2-3	TRBD1
TGTGCCAGCGGGGACCGCCACGAGCAGTACTTC	CASGDRHEQYF	.	TRBV11-2	TRBJ2-7	.
TGTGCCAGCAGCACGGCCGGGACTAGCGGGAGAGATACGCAGTATTTT	CASSTAGTSGRDTQYF	few	TRBV5-4	TRBJ2-3	TRBD2
TGCGCCAGCAGCTTGGGAGTCAGCGCGTACGAGCAGTACTTC	CASSLGVSAYEQYF	.	TRBV5-1	TRBJ2-7	.
TGTGCCAGCAGCTCTACCGTGGGCGGGAGATTATACAATGAGCAGTTCTTC	CASSSTVGGRLYNEQFF	.	TRBV7-9	TRBJ2-1	TRBD2
TGTGCCTGGGGCGGGGTCCCGGGGACTAATGAAAAACTGTTTTTT	CAWGGVPGTNEKLFF	.	TRBV30	TRBJ1-4	.
TGTGCCCTGATGAGATGGGGGAACACTGAAGCTTTCTTT	CALMRWGNTEAFF	.	TRBV30	TRBJ1-1	.
TGTGCCAGCTCACCACGCGAGGGCTCCTACGAGCAGTACTTC	CASSPREGSYEQYF	.	TRBV18	TRBJ2-7	.
TGTGCCAGCAGCTTGTATGGACGTGCCTCCTACGAGCAGTACTTC	CASSLYGRASYEQYF	.	TRBV5-6	TRBJ2-7	.
TGCAGCGGCCGGAGGTCCCAGGGGGCAGGAGCTTTCTTT	CSGRRSQGAGAFF	.	TRBV29-1	TRBJ1-1	TRBD1
TGTGCCAGCTCACCCTCGACAGGGTTTCACGAGACCCAGTACTTC	CASSPSTGFHETQYF	.	TRBV18	TRBJ2-5	TRBD1
TGCAGTGCTAGGCCCGGCGTGGAGGCTTTCTTT	CSARPGVEAFF	.	TRBV20-1	TRBJ1-1	.
TGCAGCGCCGGCGTTCAGGGGTCTGGAAACACCATATATTTT	CSAGVQGSGNTIYF	.	TRBV29-1	TRBJ1-3	.
TGTGCCAGCAGTTACTCGACCTTATACGAGCAGTACTTC	CASSYSTLYEQYF	.	TRBV6-5	TRBJ2-7	.
TGTGCCAGCAGTTTCCGTCGAGGGAACAATCAGCCCCAGCATTTT	CASSFRRGNNQPQHF	.	TRBV6-5	TRBJ1-5	.
TGTGCCAGCAGCTTACTAGCGGGGCCAAACAATGAGCAGTTCTTC	CASSLLAGPNNEQFF	.	TRBV7-3	TRBJ2-1	TRBD2
TGTGCCAGAGCGGGAAATGCTTTCTTT	CARAGNAFF	.	TRBV21-1	TRBJ1-1	.
TGTGCCAGCAGCGAGACCGCAGGGAGCGCTGAAGCTTTCTTT	CASSETAGSAEAFF	.	TRBV7-9	TRBJ1-1	.
TGTGCCAGCAGTGCGGGACTAGCCACCTACGAGCAGTACTTC	CASSAGLATYEQYF	.	TRBV6-1	TRBJ2-7	TRBD2